The sequence of this T cell receptor (beta chain) was determined in a study of beta chain features in type 1 diabetes. V lost 7 bases and J 7 bases, leaving 14 bases between the germline ends. The germline CDR1 and CDR2 sequences are SNHLY and FYNNEI. This CDR3 contains 13 residues. Expressed TCRB transcripts got sequenced, as all isolated RNA was reverse transcribed. Generated by immunoSEQ multiplex PCR, the TCRdb table keeps only in-frame clones and is missing some. The sample has over 150,000 clones, about 12% seen once; the top ten hold 0.6% to 0.8%. The authors took one heparinised blood draw, averaging approximately 120 mL, from each donor.

The chain links TRBV2 to TRBJ1-5; maybe TRBD1 (6 bases). Sequenced sample: central memory CD4+ T cells from blood. The TCR originated in a woman in her late teens or twenties in good health. The CDR3 nucleotides read TGTGCCAGCAAGGACAGCCAGAGGCAGCCCCAGCATTTT. This sequence encodes CASKDSQRQPQHF. The full variable domain, in which reference TRBV2 and TRBJ1-5 provide the parts outside the CDR3, is EPEVTQTPSHQVTQMGQEVILRCVPISNHLYFYWYRQILGQKVEFLVSFYNNEISEKSEIFDDQFSVERPDGSNFTLKIRSTKLEDSAMYFCASKDSQRQPQHFGDGTRLSIL.